The clone carrying this T cell receptor (beta chain) appeared many times. One entry per CDR3 protein results from TCRdb running MiXCR on the 5' RACE reads. The sample consists of more than 55,000 distinct CDR3 sequences, around 6.5% of them appearing once. The data were obtained in a study of early T cells in non-severe SARS-CoV-2 infection. Germline lookup yields CDR1 MDHEN and CDR2 SYDVKM. Trimming removed 8 bases from V and 2 bases from J; junction bases left unmatched: 9. This CDR3 has 15 residues. The rearrangement links TRBV28 to TRBJ2-5; 9 positions match TRBD1. The sample in question was whole blood, obtained at baseline. The clonotype comes from an adult who was a healthcare worker with PCR-confirmed SARS-CoV-2 infection or an uninfected control (not recorded which). Here the CDR3 DNA reads TGTGCCAGCCTAACACAAGGGACAGGGCAAGAGACCCAGTACTTC. Its translation: CASLTQGTGQETQYF.